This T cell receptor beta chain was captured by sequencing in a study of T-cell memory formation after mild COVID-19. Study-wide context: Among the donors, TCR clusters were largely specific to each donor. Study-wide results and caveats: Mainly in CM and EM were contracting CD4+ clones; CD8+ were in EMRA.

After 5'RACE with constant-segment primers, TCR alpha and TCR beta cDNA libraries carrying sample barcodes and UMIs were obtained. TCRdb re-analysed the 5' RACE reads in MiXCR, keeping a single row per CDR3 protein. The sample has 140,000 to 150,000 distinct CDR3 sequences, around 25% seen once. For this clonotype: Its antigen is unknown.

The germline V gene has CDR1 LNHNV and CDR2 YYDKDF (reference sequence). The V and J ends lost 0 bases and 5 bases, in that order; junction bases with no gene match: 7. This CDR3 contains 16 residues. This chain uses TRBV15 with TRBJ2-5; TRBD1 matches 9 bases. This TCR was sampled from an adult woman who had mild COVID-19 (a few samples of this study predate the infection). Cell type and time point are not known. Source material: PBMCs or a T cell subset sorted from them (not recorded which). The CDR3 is CATSRDGTGSRETQYF. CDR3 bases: TGTGCCACCAGCAGAGATGGGACAGGGTCCCGGGAGACCCAGTACTTC.